One and the same sample provided the 2 T cell receptor beta chains below, sequenced in a study of blood T cell repertoires in COVID-19. The repertoire was sequenced with immunoSEQ multiplex PCR; TCRdb's copy has only in-frame clones and lacks some. The profile shows 250,000 to 350,000 clones, about 85% of them singletons. Sequenced sample: peripheral blood. These receptor sequences come from a man between 18 and 35 years old with active or convalescent COVID-19.

The rearrangement uses TRBV3-1 (or the pseudogene TRBV3-2) and TRBJ2-7, with 12 positions matching TRBD2. CDR1 is LGHDT and CDR2 is YNNKEL in the germline V gene (reference sequence). Losses at the gene ends were 3 bases for V and 2 bases for J; bases not matched to a gene: 14. The CDR3 has 19 residues. CDR3 loop: CASSQSERLAGGPAYEQYF. The CDR3 DNA reads TGTGCCAGCAGCCAGTCTGAACGCCTAGCGGGAGGGCCAGCCTACGAGCAGTACTTC.

V usage is TRBV3-1 (or the pseudogene TRBV3-2) and J usage is TRBJ2-3; 9 nucleotides agree with TRBD1. Germline V gene lookup returns CDR1 LGHDT and CDR2 YNNKEL (reference sequence). The CDR3 consists of 18 residues. Trimming removed 3 bases from V and 5 bases from J; junction bases left unmatched: 15. The CDR3 nucleotides are TGTGCCAGCAGCCAGTTGATCCGGGACAGGGAGGTTAAAGATACGCAGTATTTT. Translating gives CASSQLIRDREVKDTQYF.